The 2 T cell receptor beta chains in this list originate from one sample, sequenced in a study of PD-1 blockade in classical Hodgkin lymphoma. As to time point: cycle 4 day 1 (C4D1), after six to seven weeks of nivolumab. Each of the patients experienced relapse following autologous stem cell transplantation, and their brentuximab vedotin exposure differed. The method was immunoSEQ multiplex PCR; TCRdb's version includes in-frame clones alone and lacks a portion of them. The sample holds 99,000 or so clones, around nine tenths seen once. The specimen was peripheral blood mononuclear cells (PBMCs), collected before the fourth cycle of nivolumab. These receptors came from a human donor with classical Hodgkin lymphoma.

This rearrangement joins TRBV5-5 to TRBJ2-2; a weak D match, TRBD1 (5 bases). Trimming pared 4 bases from V and 4 bases from J, leaving 14 bases between. The length of the CDR3 is 15 residues. Germline V CDR1 and CDR2: SGHKS, YYEKEE (reference sequence). The CDR3 DNA reads as TGTGCCAGCAGCCCAAGTACAGGATCCACCGGGGAGCTGTTTTTT. The encoded protein is CASSPSTGSTGELFF.

V usage is TRBV27 and J usage is TRBJ2-7; D unclear. The CDR3 spans 13 residues. Germline CDR1 reads MNHEY; CDR2 reads SMNVEV (reference sequence). The V end lost 3 bases, the J end lost 2 bases, and 8 bases lay between the germline ends. The CDR3 DNA reads as TGTGCCAGCAGTTTTGGGGTTGCCTACGAGCAGTACTTC. Translated: CASSFGVAYEQYF.